This entry lists 26 T cell receptor beta chains sequenced from one sample in a study of early T cells in non-severe SARS-CoV-2 infection. TCRdb recomputed calls from the 5' RACE reads with MiXCR, one row per CDR3 protein. The sample lists fewer than 50,000 distinct CDR3 sequences, 9.5% to 15% occurring once. The sample was whole blood. All receptors come from an adult who was a healthcare worker with PCR-confirmed SARS-CoV-2 infection or an uninfected control (not recorded which).

In its sample, this clonotype was seen many times. The V and J genes are TRBV20-1 and TRBJ2-1; D is perhaps TRBD2 (5 bases). The CDR3 has 13 residues. Deletions cut 6 bases from V and 3 bases from J, with 12 bases between. Germline lookup yields CDR1 DFQATT and CDR2 SNEGSKA (reference sequence). The DNA of the CDR3 is TGCAGTGCCTCACTAGGATTCTACAATGAGCAGTTCTTC. It is translated as CSASLGFYNEQFF.

The table lists this clonotype with a few counts. CDR3 amino acids: CASSLDRVPEQFF. As DNA, the CDR3 is TGTGCCAGCAGCTTAGATCGCGTCCCTGAGCAGTTCTTC. This chain connects TRBV7-9 to TRBJ2-1; D is ambiguous. This CDR3 is built from 13 residues. Per germline, CDR1 SEHNR and CDR2 FQNEAQ (reference sequence). V lost 1 base and J 9 bases, leaving 10 bases between the germline ends. Looking up the rest from reference TRBV7-9 and TRBJ2-1 gives the full variable domain: DTGVSQNPRHKITKRGQNVTFRCDPISEHNRLYWYRQTLGQGPEFLTYFQNEAQLEKSRLLSDRFSAERPKGSFSTLEIQRTEQGDSAMYLCASSLDRVPEQFFGPGTRLTVL.

This chain joins TRBV6-2 or TRBV6-3 and TRBJ2-1; maybe TRBD2 (6 bases). The V and J ends lost 0 bases and 6 bases respectively, with 12 bases between them. This CDR3 spans 15 amino acids. CDR1 and CDR2 from the germline V gene are MNHEY and SVGEGT. The CDR3 DNA is TGTGCCAGCAGTTACTCGGGGGGAGTGGGCAATGAGCAGTTCTTC. This sequence encodes CASSYSGGVGNEQFF.

This chain joins TRBV28 and TRBJ2-7; D not certain. V lost 5 bases, J lost 7 bases, and 9 bases lay in between. This CDR3 has 11 residues. Germline V CDR1 and CDR2: MDHEN, SYDVKM. CDR3 in amino acids: CASSNFREQYF. The CDR3 DNA follows: TGTGCCAGCAGTAATTTCAGGGAGCAGTACTTC.

The J gene is TRBJ2-7, the V gene TRBV7-2; D unresolved. The germline V and J ends were trimmed by 3 bases and 2 bases, with 11 bases remaining between them. The germline V gene has CDR1 SGHTA and CDR2 FQGNSA. This CDR3 is built from 14 residues. The CDR3 sequence: CASSFRQVTYEQYF. CDR3 coding DNA: TGTGCCAGCAGCTTCAGGCAGGTGACCTACGAGCAGTACTTC.

The chain combines TRBV29-1 with TRBJ1-2, with D perhaps TRBD1 (5 bases). The CDR3 consists of 11 residues. CDR1 and CDR2 from the germline V gene are SQVTM and ANQGSEA. V was shortened by 6 bases and J by 7 bases, with 12 bases between the two germline ends. CDR3 amino acids: CSVGTGSGYTF. The CDR3 DNA reads as TGCAGCGTGGGGACGGGGAGTGGCTACACCTTC.

Comment on this clonotype: One junction end does not reproduce the germline sequence, and a read error may be involved. The J gene is TRBJ1-3, the V gene TRBV19; no definite D call. The CDR3 consists of 14 residues. Germline V CDR1 and CDR2: LNHDA, SQIVND (reference sequence). CDR3 protein: CASSMRSSENTIYF. The CDR3, as DNA: TGTGCCAGTAGTATGAGAAGCTCTGAAAACACCATATATTTT.

CDR3: CASSPESWETQYF. CDR3 bases: TGTGCCAGCAGCCCCGAATCATGGGAGACCCAGTACTTC. The chain links TRBV11-2 to TRBJ2-5, with D uncertain. Germline V gene data show CDR1 as SGHAT and CDR2 as FQNNGV. Trimming shortened V by 5 bases and J by 5 bases, and 12 bases separated the two germline ends. This CDR3 region has 13 residues.

The J gene is TRBJ2-5, the V gene TRBV7-2, with D tentatively TRBD1 (6 bases). With 3 bases removed from V and 7 bases from J, the gap between germline ends came to 12 bases. This CDR3 is built from 13 residues. Per the germline V gene, CDR1 is SGHTA and CDR2 is FQGNSA. The DNA for the CDR3 is TGTGCCAGCAGCTTCTCAGGGGTTGGGACCCAGTACTTC. It encodes CASSFSGVGTQYF. The complete variable domain, with remaining parts taken from reference TRBV7-2 and TRBJ2-5, reads GAGVSQSPSNKVTEKGKDVELRCDPISGHTALYWYRQSLGQGLEFLIYFQGNSAPDKSGLPSDRFSAERTGGSVSTLTIQRTQQEDSAVYLCASSFSGVGTQYFGPGTRLLVL.

V and J are TRBV6-6 and TRBJ1-6; TRBD1 matches 7 bases. The CDR3 has 13 residues. V was pared by 6 bases and J by 7 bases, with 3 bases of the junction left unmatched. Germline-derived CDR1 and CDR2 are MNHNY and SVGAGI (reference sequence). The CDR3 DNA follows: TGTGCCAGCAGCAGGGGGTCGAATTCACCCCTCCACTTT. The encoded protein is CASSRGSNSPLHF.

This clonotype was detected only a few times. The chain recombines TRBV2 with TRBJ1-1; TRBD1 matches 9 bases. This CDR3 is built from 14 residues. Germline-derived CDR1 and CDR2 are SNHLY and FYNNEI. Trimming took 4 bases from V and 4 from J; bases not matched to a gene: 4. This chain's CDR3 is CASSGDRAPTEAFF. The CDR3 bases are TGTGCCAGCAGTGGGGACAGGGCCCCCACTGAAGCTTTCTTT.

This rearrangement joins TRBV6-2 or TRBV6-3 to TRBJ2-1, with D unclear. The germline V and J ends were trimmed by 5 bases and 0 bases, with 14 bases remaining between them. The CDR3 sequence is 16 residues long. Germline CDR1 MNHEY, CDR2 SVGEGT. The CDR3 region is CASSDWTRSSYNEQFF. The CDR3 DNA sequence: TGTGCCAGCAGTGACTGGACCCGGAGCTCCTACAATGAGCAGTTCTTC.

This chain joins TRBV7-9 and TRBJ1-5, with D perhaps matching TRBD1 (6 bases). V gave up 1 base and J gave up 0 bases, with 22 bases separating them. The CDR3 is made up of 20 amino acids. The germline V gene encodes CDR1 SEHNR and CDR2 FQNEAQ (reference sequence). CDR3 loop: CASSLGGNPVGGISNQPQHF. DNA of the CDR3: TGTGCCAGCAGCTTAGGAGGGAACCCGGTAGGGGGAATTAGCAATCAGCCCCAGCATTTT.

The genes are TRBV9 and TRBJ2-7; 9 bases fit TRBD2. J lost 1 base, V lost 3 bases, and 2 bases had no gene match. The CDR3 is 14 residues long. Per germline, CDR1 SGDLS and CDR2 YYNGEE. The CDR3 bases are TGTGCCAGCAGCGCTAGCGGGACATCCTACGAGCAGTACTTC. Its protein product is CASSASGTSYEQYF.

This clonotype was picked up many times. The CDR3 bases are TGTGCCACCTCCCTCCACTCCGAAAAACTGTTTTTT. It specifies CATSLHSEKLFF. This chain joins TRBV7-2 and TRBJ1-4; D not resolved. Germline V gene lookup returns CDR1 SGHTA and CDR2 FQGNSA. Trimming took 10 bases from V and 8 from J, leaving 14 bases between them. The CDR3 consists of 12 residues.

This rearrangement joins TRBV5-1 to TRBJ1-1, with D tentatively TRBD1 (5 bases). This CDR3 is built from 17 residues. V gave up 7 bases and J gave up 0 bases, with 22 bases separating them. From germline, CDR1 is SGHRS and CDR2 YFSETQ. CDR3 nucleotides: TGCGCCAGCCAGCTGGGGGGGAGCCGCAACTTGAACACTGAAGCTTTCTTT. It encodes CASQLGGSRNLNTEAFF.

There are a few counts of this clonotype. This chain uses TRBV28 with TRBJ1-6; D is uncertain. Germline V gene data show CDR1 as MDHEN and CDR2 as SYDVKM. The CDR3 has 14 residues. Trimming removed 6 bases at V and 7 bases at J, with 13 bases between. The chain's CDR3 is CASSSLKENSPLHF. In DNA form, the CDR3 reads TGTGCCAGCAGCTCACTAAAGGAAAATTCACCCCTCCACTTT.

This chain joins TRBV5-5 and TRBJ2-4; D is unclear. The V end lost 3 bases, the J end lost 12 bases, and 13 bases lay between the germline ends. This CDR3 region has 12 residues. Germline V gene data show CDR1 as SGHKS and CDR2 as YYEKEE (reference sequence). The CDR3 reads CASSSQLETQYF. In nucleotides, the CDR3 is TGTGCCAGCAGCTCCCAGTTGGAAACTCAGTACTTC.

This chain links TRBV29-1 with TRBJ2-7; D assignment may be TRBD1 or TRBD2 (6 bases each). The CDR3 totals 15 residues. Trimming left V 4 bases short and J 2 bases short, with 18 bases between. Germline CDR1 reads SQVTM; CDR2 reads ANQGSEA. CDR3 in amino acids: CSVVGGLAETYEQYF. CDR3 in DNA: TGCAGCGTTGTTGGGGGGCTGGCGGAGACCTACGAGCAGTACTTC.

This clonotype was seen at least ten times. The V gene is TRBV10-3, the J gene TRBJ1-5; D gene uncertain. Germline CDR1 ENHRY, CDR2 SYGVKD. The CDR3 contains 14 residues. V lost 3 bases and J lost 7, with 13 bases in between. In DNA, the CDR3 is TGTGCCATCAGTGACCCCCCGCTCGGGCAGCCCCAGCATTTT. Its protein is CAISDPPLGQPQHF.

The chain uses TRBV28 and TRBJ1-5; no definite D call. V gave up 1 base and J gave up 0 bases, with 13 bases separating them. Germline V gene sequence: CDR1 MDHEN, CDR2 SYDVKM. This CDR3 spans 17 amino acids. The CDR3 region has the DNA TGTGCCAGCAGTTTATTTTCGGCGGGGAGTAGCAATCAGCCCCAGCATTTT. It specifies CASSLFSAGSSNQPQHF.

This clonotype was observed at least ten times. The chain uses TRBV5-6 and TRBJ2-5; 9 nucleotides line up with TRBD2. CDR1 is SGHDT and CDR2 is YYEEEE in the germline V gene. CDR3 size: 17 residues. V shed 4 bases, J shed 5 bases, and the junction held 15 bases outside the gene matches. The CDR3 DNA sequence: TGTGCCAGCAGCCCCACCCTTTTAGCGGGGGAAAGGGAGACCCAGTACTTC. Translation gives CASSPTLLAGERETQYF.

This clonotype has a count of ten or more. The chain combines TRBV10-2 with TRBJ1-2, with D possibly matching TRBD1 (6 bases). This CDR3 is built from 14 residues. V lost 6 bases to trimming and J lost 0 bases, with 11 bases between them. Germline V gene sequence: CDR1 WSHSY, CDR2 SAAADI. The CDR3 is CASRRGESNYGYTF. CDR3 DNA: TGCGCCAGCAGGAGGGGGGAGTCTAACTATGGCTACACCTTC.

This clonotype was observed many times. The gene calls are TRBV9 and TRBJ2-1; TRBD2 aligns across 16 bases. The CDR3 has 18 residues. From germline, CDR1 is SGDLS and CDR2 YYNGEE. The ends lost 2 bases at V and 4 bases at J; junction bases unmatched: 6. CDR3 sequence: CASSVGTSGRVLYNEQFF. The CDR3 DNA follows: TGTGCCAGCAGCGTTGGGACTAGCGGGAGGGTGTTATACAATGAGCAGTTCTTC.

This clonotype turned up a few times. This chain connects TRBV20-1 to TRBJ2-7, with TRBD2 matching over 11 bases. The CDR3 is 17 residues long. Per the germline V gene, CDR1 is DFQATT and CDR2 is SNEGSKA (reference sequence). The J segment lost 5 bases and the V segment lost 5 bases, leaving 17 bases of the junction unmatched. As DNA, the CDR3 is TGCAGTGCTGCGCCATTCCTAACTAGCGGGAGAACGAACGAGCAGTACTTC. This gives the protein CSAAPFLTSGRTNEQYF.

This clonotype was counted many times. V usage is TRBV7-9 and J usage is TRBJ2-2; D may be TRBD1 or TRBD2 (6 bases each). Between the trimmed V and J ends, which lost 4 bases and 6 bases, there was a span of 12 bases. CDR1 is SEHNR, CDR2 FQNEAQ, per germline (reference sequence). The CDR3 has 14 amino acids. CDR3 in amino acids: CASSSGALAGELFF. Written as DNA, the CDR3 is TGTGCCAGCAGCTCGGGGGCCTTGGCCGGGGAGCTGTTTTTT.